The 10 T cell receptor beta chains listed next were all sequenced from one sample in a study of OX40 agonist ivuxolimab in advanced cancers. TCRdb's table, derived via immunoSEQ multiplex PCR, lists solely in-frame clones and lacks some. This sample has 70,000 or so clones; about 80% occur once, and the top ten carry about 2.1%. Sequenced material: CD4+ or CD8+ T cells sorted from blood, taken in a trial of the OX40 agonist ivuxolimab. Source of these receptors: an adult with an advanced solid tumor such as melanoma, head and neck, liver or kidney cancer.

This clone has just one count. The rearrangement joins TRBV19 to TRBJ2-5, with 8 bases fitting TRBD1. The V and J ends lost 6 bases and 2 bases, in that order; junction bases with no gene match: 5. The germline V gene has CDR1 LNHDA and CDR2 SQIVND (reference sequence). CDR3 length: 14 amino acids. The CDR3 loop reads CASRGGTGQETQYF. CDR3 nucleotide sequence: TGTGCCAGTAGAGGCGGGACAGGACAAGAGACCCAGTACTTC.

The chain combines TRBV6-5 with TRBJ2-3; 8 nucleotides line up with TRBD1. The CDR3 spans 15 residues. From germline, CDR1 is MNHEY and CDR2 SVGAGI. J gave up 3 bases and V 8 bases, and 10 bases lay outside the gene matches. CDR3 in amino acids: CASLPQTGETDTQYF. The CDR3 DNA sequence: TGTGCCAGCCTCCCCCAGACAGGGGAGACAGATACGCAGTATTTT.

Written as DNA, the CDR3 is TGTGCCAGCAGCGCCCCCGGGACTAGCGGGGGGTTCGACCAGTACTTC. It specifies CASSAPGTSGGFDQYF. J is TRBJ2-5 and V is TRBV14, with TRBD2 identical over 15 bases. CDR3 length: 16 residues. Trimming cost V 5 bases and J 10 bases; bases outside gene matches: 11. Germline V gene sequence: CDR1 SGHDN, CDR2 FVKESK. Looking up the rest from reference TRBV14 and TRBJ2-5 gives the full variable domain: EAGVTQFPSHSVIEKGQTVTLRCDPISGHDNLYWYRRVMGKEIKFLLHFVKESKQDESGMPNNRFLAERTGGTYSTLKVQPAELEDSGVYFCASSAPGTSGGFDQYFGPGTRLLVL.

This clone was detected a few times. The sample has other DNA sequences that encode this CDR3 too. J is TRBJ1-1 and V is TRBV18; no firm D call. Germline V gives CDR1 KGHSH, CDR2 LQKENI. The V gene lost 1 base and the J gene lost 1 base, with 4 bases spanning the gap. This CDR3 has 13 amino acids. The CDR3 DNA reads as TGTGCCAGCTCACCACTCGGGAACACTGAAGCTTTCTTT. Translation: CASSPLGNTEAFF.

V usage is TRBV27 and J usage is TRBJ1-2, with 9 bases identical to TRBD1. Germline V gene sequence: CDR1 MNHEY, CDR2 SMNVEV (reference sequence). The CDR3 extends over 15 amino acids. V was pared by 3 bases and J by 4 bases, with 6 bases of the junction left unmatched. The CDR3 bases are TGTGCCAGCAGTTTGACCGGGACAGGGCCCTATGGCTACACCTTC. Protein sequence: CASSLTGTGPYGYTF.

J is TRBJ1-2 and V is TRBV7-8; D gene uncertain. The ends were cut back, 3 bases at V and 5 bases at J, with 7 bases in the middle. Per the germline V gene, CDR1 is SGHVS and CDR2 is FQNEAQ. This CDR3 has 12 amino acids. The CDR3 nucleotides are TGTGCCAGCAGCTTCGATCTGTATGGCTACACCTTC. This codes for CASSFDLYGYTF.

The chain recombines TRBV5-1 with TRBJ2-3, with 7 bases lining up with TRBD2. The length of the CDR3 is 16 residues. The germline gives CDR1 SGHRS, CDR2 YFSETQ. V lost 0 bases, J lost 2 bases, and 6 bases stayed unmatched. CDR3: CASSLAPAGDTDTQYF. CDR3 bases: TGCGCCAGCAGCTTGGCCCCGGCGGGAGACACAGATACGCAGTATTTT.

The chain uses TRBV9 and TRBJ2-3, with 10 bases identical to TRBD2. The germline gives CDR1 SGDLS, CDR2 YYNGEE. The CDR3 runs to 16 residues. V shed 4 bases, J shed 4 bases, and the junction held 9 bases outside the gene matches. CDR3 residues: CASSPRSGRIADTQYF. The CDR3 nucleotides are TGTGCCAGCAGCCCACGTAGCGGGAGGATCGCAGATACGCAGTATTTT.

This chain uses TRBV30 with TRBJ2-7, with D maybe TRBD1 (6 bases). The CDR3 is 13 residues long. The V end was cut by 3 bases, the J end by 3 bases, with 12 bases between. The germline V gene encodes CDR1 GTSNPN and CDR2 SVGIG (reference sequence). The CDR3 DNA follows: TGTGCCTGGAGCAAACAGGGATTCTACGAGCAGTACTTC. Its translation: CAWSKQGFYEQYF.

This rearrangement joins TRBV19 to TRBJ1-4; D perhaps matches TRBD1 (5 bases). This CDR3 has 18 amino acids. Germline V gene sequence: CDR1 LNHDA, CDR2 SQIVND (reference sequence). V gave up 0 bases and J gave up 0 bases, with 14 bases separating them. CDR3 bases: TGTGCCAGTAGTATAGATCTCGTACAGGCCTCAACTAATGAAAAACTGTTTTTT. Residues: CASSIDLVQASTNEKLFF.